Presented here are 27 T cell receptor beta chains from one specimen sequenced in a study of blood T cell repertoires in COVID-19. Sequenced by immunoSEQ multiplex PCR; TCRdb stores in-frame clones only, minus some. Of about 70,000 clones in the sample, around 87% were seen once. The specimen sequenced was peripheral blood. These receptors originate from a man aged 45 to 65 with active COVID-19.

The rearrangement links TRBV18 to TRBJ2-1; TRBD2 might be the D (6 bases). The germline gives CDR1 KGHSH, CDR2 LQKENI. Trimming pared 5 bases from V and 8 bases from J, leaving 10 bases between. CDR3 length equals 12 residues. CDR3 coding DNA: TGTGCCAGCTCATTTAGCGGCGATGAGCAGTTCTTC. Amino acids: CASSFSGDEQFF.

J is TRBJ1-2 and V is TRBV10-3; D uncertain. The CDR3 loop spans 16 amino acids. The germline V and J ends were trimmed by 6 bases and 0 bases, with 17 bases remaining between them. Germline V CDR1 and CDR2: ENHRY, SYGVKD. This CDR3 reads CAIRAGGLSANYGYTF. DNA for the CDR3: TGTGCCATCAGGGCAGGAGGACTATCTGCTAACTATGGCTACACCTTC.

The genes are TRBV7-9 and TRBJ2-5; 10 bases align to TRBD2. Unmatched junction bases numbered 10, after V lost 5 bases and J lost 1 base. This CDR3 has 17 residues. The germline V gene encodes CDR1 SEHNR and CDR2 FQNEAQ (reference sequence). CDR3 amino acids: CASSPQIGTSVQETQYF. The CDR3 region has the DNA TGTGCCAGCAGCCCACAAATAGGGACTAGCGTCCAAGAGACCCAGTACTTC.

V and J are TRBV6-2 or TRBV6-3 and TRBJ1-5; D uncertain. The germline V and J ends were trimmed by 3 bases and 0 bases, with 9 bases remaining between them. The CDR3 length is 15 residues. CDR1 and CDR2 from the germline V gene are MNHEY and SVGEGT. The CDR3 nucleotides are TGTGCCAGCAGTTATGGAGTTGCTAGCAATCAGCCCCAGCATTTT. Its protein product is CASSYGVASNQPQHF.

The CDR3 coding sequence is TGTGCCTGGAGCCTAGCTCCTAGCGGGAGGGGGGTCAATGAGCAGTTCTTC. Translating gives CAWSLAPSGRGVNEQFF. The chain has TRBV30 and TRBJ2-1, with TRBD2 matching over 12 bases. V gave up 3 bases and J gave up 6 bases; unmatched junction bases: 12. CDR1 and CDR2 (germline): GTSNPN, SVGIG (reference sequence). CDR3 length equals 17 residues. Full variable domain (rest looked up from reference TRBV30 and TRBJ2-1): SQTIHQWPATLVQPVGSPLSLECTVEGTSNPNLYWYRQAAGRGLQLLFYSVGIGQISSEVPQNLSASRPQDRQFILSSKKLLLSDSGFYLCAWSLAPSGRGVNEQFFGPGTRLTVL.

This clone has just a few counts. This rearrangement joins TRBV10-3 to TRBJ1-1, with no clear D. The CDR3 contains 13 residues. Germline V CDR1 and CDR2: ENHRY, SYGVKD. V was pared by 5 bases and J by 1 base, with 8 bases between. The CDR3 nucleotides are TGTGCCATCAGTTGGGCAGGGAACACTGAAGCTTTCTTT. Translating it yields CAISWAGNTEAFF.

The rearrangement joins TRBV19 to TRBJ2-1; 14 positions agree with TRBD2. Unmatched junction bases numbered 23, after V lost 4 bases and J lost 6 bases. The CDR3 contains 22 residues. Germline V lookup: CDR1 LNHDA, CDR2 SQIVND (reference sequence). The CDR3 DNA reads TGTGCCAGTAGTAAGATACCATTGGACAGGCGACTAGCGGGAGGGCTAGGCAATGAGCAGTTCTTC. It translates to CASSKIPLDRRLAGGLGNEQFF.

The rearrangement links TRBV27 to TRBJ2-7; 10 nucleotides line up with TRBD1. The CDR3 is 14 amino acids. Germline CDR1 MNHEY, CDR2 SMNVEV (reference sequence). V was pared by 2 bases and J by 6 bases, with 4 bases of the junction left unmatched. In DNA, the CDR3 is TGTGCCAGCAGTTTAGGGACAGGGGTTTTCGAGCAGTACTTC. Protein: CASSLGTGVFEQYF.

The CDR3 DNA is TGTGCCAGCAGCGGACAGGTTAACACCGGGGAGCTGTTTTTT. Encoded protein: CASSGQVNTGELFF. The chain carries TRBV6-5 and TRBJ2-2; TRBD1 aligns across 7 bases. The CDR3 runs to 14 residues. With V trimmed by 6 bases and J by 2 bases, 3 bases remained unmatched. Germline V gene lookup returns CDR1 MNHEY and CDR2 SVGAGI.

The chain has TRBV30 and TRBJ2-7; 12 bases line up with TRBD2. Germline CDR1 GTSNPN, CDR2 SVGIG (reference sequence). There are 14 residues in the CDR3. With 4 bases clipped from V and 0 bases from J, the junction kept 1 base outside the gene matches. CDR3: CAWTSGRGSYEQYF. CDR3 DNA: TGTGCCTGGACTAGCGGGAGGGGCTCCTACGAGCAGTACTTC.

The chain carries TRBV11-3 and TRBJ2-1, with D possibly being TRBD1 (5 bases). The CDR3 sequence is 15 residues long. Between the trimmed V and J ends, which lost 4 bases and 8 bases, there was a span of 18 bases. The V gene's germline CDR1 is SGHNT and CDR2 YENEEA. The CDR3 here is CASSSYRQLMDEQFF. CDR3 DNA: TGTGCCAGCAGCTCCTACCGACAGTTAATGGATGAGCAGTTCTTC.

The CDR3 reads CAMGTGKGEKLFF. The CDR3 nucleotides read TGTGCCATGGGGACAGGGAAGGGTGAAAAACTGTTTTTT. V gene TRBV30 combines with J gene TRBJ1-4; 9 nucleotides match TRBD1. The J segment lost 7 bases and the V segment lost 8 bases, leaving 8 bases of the junction unmatched. The CDR3 is 13 residues long. Germline loops: CDR1 GTSNPN, CDR2 SVGIG (reference sequence). The full variable domain, with the rest looked up from reference TRBV30 and TRBJ1-4, is SQTIHQWPATLVQPVGSPLSLECTVEGTSNPNLYWYRQAAGRGLQLLFYSVGIGQISSEVPQNLSASRPQDRQFILSSKKLLLSDSGFYLCAMGTGKGEKLFFGSGTQLSVL.

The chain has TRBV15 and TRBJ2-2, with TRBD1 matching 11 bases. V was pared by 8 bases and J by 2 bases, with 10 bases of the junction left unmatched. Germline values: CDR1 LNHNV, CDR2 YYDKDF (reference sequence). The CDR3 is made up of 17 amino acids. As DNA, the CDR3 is TGTGCCACCTTTCCGGGACAGGGGGAAAAAAACACCGGGGAGCTGTTTTTT. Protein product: CATFPGQGEKNTGELFF.

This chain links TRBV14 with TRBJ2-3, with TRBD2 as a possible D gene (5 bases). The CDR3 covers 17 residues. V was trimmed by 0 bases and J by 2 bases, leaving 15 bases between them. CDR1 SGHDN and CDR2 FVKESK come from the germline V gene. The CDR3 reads CASSQDRLTSFTDTQYF. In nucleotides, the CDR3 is TGTGCCAGCAGCCAAGATCGCCTTACTAGTTTCACAGATACGCAGTATTTT.

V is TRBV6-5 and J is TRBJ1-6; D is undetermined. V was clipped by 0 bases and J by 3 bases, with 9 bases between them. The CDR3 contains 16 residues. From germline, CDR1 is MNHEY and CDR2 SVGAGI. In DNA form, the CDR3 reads TGTGCCAGCAGTTACTCGGGCAGTCTCTATAATTCACCCCTCCACTTT. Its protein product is CASSYSGSLYNSPLHF.

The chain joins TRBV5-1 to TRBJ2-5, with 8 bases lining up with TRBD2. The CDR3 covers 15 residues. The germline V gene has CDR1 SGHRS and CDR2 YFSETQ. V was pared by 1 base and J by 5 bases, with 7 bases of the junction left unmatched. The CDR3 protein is CASSLRSGSSETQYF. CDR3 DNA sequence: TGCGCCAGCAGCTTGAGGAGCGGGAGTTCGGAGACCCAGTACTTC.

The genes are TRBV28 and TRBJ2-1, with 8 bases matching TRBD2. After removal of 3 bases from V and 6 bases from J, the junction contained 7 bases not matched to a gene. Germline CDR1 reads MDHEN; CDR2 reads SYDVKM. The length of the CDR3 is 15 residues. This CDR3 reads CASSFYGGGFNEQFF. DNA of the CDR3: TGTGCCAGCAGTTTCTACGGGGGGGGCTTCAATGAGCAGTTCTTC.

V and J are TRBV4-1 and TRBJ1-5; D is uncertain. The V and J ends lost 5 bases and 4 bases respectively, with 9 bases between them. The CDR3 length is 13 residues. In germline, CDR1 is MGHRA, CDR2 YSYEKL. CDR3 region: CASSSTANQPQHF. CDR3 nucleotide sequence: TGCGCCAGCAGCTCAACAGCTAATCAGCCCCAGCATTTT.

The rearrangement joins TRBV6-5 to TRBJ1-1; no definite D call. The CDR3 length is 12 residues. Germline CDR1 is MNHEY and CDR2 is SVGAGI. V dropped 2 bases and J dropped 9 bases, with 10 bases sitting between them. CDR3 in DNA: TGTGCCAGCAGTTACGAAGGAGGTAAAGCTTTCTTT. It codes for CASSYEGGKAFF.

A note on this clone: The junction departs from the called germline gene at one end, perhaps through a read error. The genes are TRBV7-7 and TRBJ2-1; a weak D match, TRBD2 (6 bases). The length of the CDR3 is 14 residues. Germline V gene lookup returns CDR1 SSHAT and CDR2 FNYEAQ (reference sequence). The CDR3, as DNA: TGTGCTAGCAGCTTAGGGAGGACCAACAATGAGCAGTTCTTC. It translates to CASSLGRTNNEQFF.

CDR3 sequence (DNA): TGTGCCAGCAGCTTGGGACTACTAACTTCCTACGAGCAGTACTTC. Translating gives CASSLGLLTSYEQYF. The chain uses TRBV5-8 and TRBJ2-7; possibly TRBD2 for D (5 bases). The CDR3 runs to 15 residues. The germline V gene encodes CDR1 SGHTS and CDR2 YDEGEE. V was shortened by 0 bases and J by 1 base, with 11 bases between the two germline ends.

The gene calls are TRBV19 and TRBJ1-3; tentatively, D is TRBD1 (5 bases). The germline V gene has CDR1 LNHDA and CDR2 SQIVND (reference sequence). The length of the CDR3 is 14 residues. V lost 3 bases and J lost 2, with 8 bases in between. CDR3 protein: CASSIAGPGNTIYF. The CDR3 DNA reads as TGTGCCAGTAGTATTGCGGGGCCTGGAAACACCATATATTTT.

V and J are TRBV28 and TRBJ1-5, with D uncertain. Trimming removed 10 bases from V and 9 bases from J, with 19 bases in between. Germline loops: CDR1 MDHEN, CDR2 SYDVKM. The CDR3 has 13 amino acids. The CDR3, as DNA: TGTGCCACACACGAGTGGTCGGGAAGGCCCCAGCATTTT. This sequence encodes CATHEWSGRPQHF.

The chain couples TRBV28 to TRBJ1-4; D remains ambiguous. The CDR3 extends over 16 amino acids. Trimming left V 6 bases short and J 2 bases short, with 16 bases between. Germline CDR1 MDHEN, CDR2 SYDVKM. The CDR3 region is CASSPTRLDTNEKLFF. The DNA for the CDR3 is TGTGCCAGCAGCCCGACACGGCTTGACACTAATGAAAAACTGTTTTTT.

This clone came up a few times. This chain's CDR3 is CASSLNRGPTNEQFF. DNA of the CDR3: TGTGCCAGCAGTTTGAACAGGGGGCCAACAAATGAGCAGTTCTTC. The chain combines TRBV5-6 with TRBJ2-1; 9 positions agree with TRBD1. CDR3 size: 15 residues. The V gene end was trimmed by 5 bases and the J gene end by 7 bases; junction bases not matched to a gene: 10. Per the germline V gene, CDR1 is SGHDT and CDR2 is YYEEEE.

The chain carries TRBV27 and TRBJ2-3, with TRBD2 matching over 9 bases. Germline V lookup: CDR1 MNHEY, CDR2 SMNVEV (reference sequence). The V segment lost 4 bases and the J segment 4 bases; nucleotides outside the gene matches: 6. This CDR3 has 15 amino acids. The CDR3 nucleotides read TGTGCCAGCAGTTCCGGACTAGCGATCCCAGATACGCAGTATTTT. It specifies CASSSGLAIPDTQYF.

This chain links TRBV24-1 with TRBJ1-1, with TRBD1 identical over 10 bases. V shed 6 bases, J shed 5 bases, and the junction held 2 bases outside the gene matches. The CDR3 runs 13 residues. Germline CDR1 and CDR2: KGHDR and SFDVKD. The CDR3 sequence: CATSRTGGTEAFF. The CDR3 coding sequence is TGTGCCACCAGTAGGACAGGGGGGACTGAAGCTTTCTTT.